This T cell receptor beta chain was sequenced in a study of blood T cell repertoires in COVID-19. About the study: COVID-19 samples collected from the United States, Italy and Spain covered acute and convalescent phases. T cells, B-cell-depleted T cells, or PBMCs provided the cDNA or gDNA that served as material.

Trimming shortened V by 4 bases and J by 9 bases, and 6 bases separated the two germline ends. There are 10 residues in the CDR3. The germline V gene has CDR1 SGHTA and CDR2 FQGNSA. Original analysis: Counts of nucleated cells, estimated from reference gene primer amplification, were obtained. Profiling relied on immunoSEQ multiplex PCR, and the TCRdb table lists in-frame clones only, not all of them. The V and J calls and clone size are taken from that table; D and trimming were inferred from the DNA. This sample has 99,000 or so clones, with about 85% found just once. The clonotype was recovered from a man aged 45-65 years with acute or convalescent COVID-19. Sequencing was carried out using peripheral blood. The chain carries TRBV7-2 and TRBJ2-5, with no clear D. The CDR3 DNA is TGTGCCAGCAGCTGGGCCCCCCAGTACTTC. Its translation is CASSWAPQYF.